This T cell receptor beta chain was obtained from a study of tumor-infiltrating lymphocytes in primary liver carcinoma. On this clonotype itself: Compared with germline, one end of the junction differs, possibly owing to a read error.

Co-extracting RNA and DNA was done with roughly 17-31 mg of unsorted bulk tissue as input. In every tumor sample, viable tumor cells made up over 85%. Starting from approximately 500 ng of total RNA, TCR beta cDNA was produced with a primer in the constant region. Three nested multiplex PCR rounds of slightly modified ARM-PCR generated TCR beta libraries. Primers for the first two PCR rounds were TRBV1-TRBV30 forward primers and a C-beta reverse primer (about 10 cycles per round). From the multiplex PCR reads, TCRdb called clonotypes with MiXCR, one entry per CDR3 protein. Here the sample spans about 26,000 distinct CDR3 sequences, nearly 80% being singletons. The CDR3 covers 15 residues. Germline V gives CDR1 SGHAT, CDR2 FQDESV (reference sequence).

This receptor was obtained from a man between 35 and 55 years old with primary liver carcinoma and hepatitis B virus infection. Source material: liver tumor tissue from sampling region 3. Subset here: tumor region T3, left-lateral pole. This chain links TRBV11-1 with TRBJ2-2; 11 bases match TRBD2. CDR3 region: CASNILAGDPSELSF. CDR3 DNA sequence: TGTGCCAGCAACATACTAGCGGGAGACCCCTCCGAGCTGTCTTTT.